These 31 T cell receptor beta chains share one sample of origin, sequenced in a study of cytomegalovirus exposure and HLA in healthy donors. PCR amplification relied on 60 Vbeta primers (plus 13 Jbeta primers). The protocol was immunoSEQ multiplex PCR, while the TCRdb copy is restricted to in-frame clones and leaves out a portion. The data contain about 130,000 clones, approximately 81% of them singletons. The material sequenced was PBMCs. The receptors originated from a man between 18 and 35 years old in good health and CMV-seropositive.

This chain links TRBV9 with TRBJ2-3; 8 nucleotides agree with TRBD1. V gave up 0 bases and J gave up 3 bases; unmatched junction bases: 6. The CDR3 is 16 amino acids. Germline CDR1 and CDR2: SGDLS and YYNGEE. The CDR3 sequence: CASSVGQGSLTDTQYF. CDR3 DNA: TGTGCCAGCAGCGTAGGACAGGGGAGTCTGACAGATACGCAGTATTTT.

A word on this clone: A read error may account for a junction end that differs from germline. The rearrangement uses TRBV7-9 and TRBJ2-3; D not resolved. Per the germline V gene, CDR1 is SEHNR and CDR2 is FQNEAQ (reference sequence). This CDR3 region has 14 residues. The CDR3 here is CSSSLAAVTDTQYF. The CDR3 DNA follows: TGTTCCAGCAGCTTAGCCGCGGTCACAGATACGCAGTATTTT.

This chain connects TRBV6-5 to TRBJ2-5; D unresolved. Germline values: CDR1 MNHEY, CDR2 SVGAGI. Trimming pared 8 bases from V and 5 bases from J, leaving 21 bases between. The CDR3 contains 15 residues. The CDR3 DNA reads as TGTGCCAGCGCGGCTACCACCGACGTCGGGGAGACCCAGTACTTC. As protein: CASAATTDVGETQYF.

The CDR3 nucleotides are TGTGCCAGCAGCTCCTTAGCGGGAATCCGTCACGAGCAGTACTTC. Amino acid sequence: CASSSLAGIRHEQYF. J is TRBJ2-7 and V is TRBV11-2; 8 positions agree with TRBD2. The J segment lost 5 bases and the V segment lost 4 bases, leaving 10 bases of the junction unmatched. CDR1 and CDR2 from the germline V gene are SGHAT and FQNNGV. The CDR3 runs 15 residues.

The chain employs TRBV5-1 and TRBJ1-2; 10 bases agree with TRBD1. The CDR3 is 13 residues long. CDR1 SGHRS and CDR2 YFSETQ come from the germline V gene. V lost 5 bases and J lost 8; bases outside the gene matches: 6. This CDR3 reads CASSPGQGGGYTF. The CDR3 DNA is TGCGCCAGCAGTCCAGGACAGGGGGGAGGCTACACCTTC.

The chain joins TRBV7-8 to TRBJ2-7; the match to TRBD2 covers 14 bases. CDR3 length: 16 residues. Germline V gene lookup returns CDR1 SGHVS and CDR2 FQNEAQ. V trimming: 2 bases; J trimming: 5 bases; junction bases outside the gene matches: 5. The CDR3 DNA sequence: TGTGCCAGCAGCTTACAGGGACTAGCGGGAGCCAACGAGCAGTACTTC. Encoded protein: CASSLQGLAGANEQYF.

The V call is TRBV5-1, the J call TRBJ1-4, with D maybe TRBD1 (6 bases). Trimming took 6 bases from V and 5 from J, leaving 20 bases between them. CDR3 length: 16 amino acids. Looked up from germline, CDR1 is SGHRS and CDR2 is YFSETQ. The CDR3 region has the DNA TGCGCCAGCACCAAATTACAGGGAGGGAGCAATGAAAAACTGTTTTTT. It codes for CASTKLQGGSNEKLFF. The full variable domain, in which reference TRBV5-1 and TRBJ1-4 provide the parts outside the CDR3, is KAGVTQTPRYLIKTRGQQVTLSCSPISGHRSVSWYQQTPGQGLQFLFEYFSETQRNKGNFPGRFSGRQFSNSRSEMNVSTLELGDSALYLCASTKLQGGSNEKLFFGSGTQLSVL.

V usage is TRBV7-2 and J usage is TRBJ2-7; D is unclear. The CDR3 has 14 amino acids. Trimming shortened V by 1 base and J by 0 bases, and 7 bases separated the two germline ends. Per germline, CDR1 SGHTA and CDR2 FQGNSA. The CDR3 nucleotides read TGTGCCAGCAGCTTAGACTCGAACTCCTACGAGCAGTACTTC. As protein: CASSLDSNSYEQYF. Full variable domain (outside the CDR3, taken from reference TRBV7-2 and TRBJ2-7): GAGVSQSPSNKVTEKGKDVELRCDPISGHTALYWYRQSLGQGLEFLIYFQGNSAPDKSGLPSDRFSAERTGGSVSTLTIQRTQQEDSAVYLCASSLDSNSYEQYFGPGTRLTVT.

This chain links TRBV19 with TRBJ1-2, with TRBD1 matching over 8 bases. The CDR3 totals 13 residues. In germline, CDR1 is LNHDA, CDR2 SQIVND (reference sequence). With 2 bases clipped from V and 9 bases from J, the junction kept 5 bases outside the gene matches. CDR3 DNA sequence: TGTGCCAGTAGTATACAGGGGGCTAGGAGCTACACCTTC. Amino acids: CASSIQGARSYTF.

The chain uses TRBV9 and TRBJ1-2; 8 bases line up with TRBD1. The V gene end was trimmed by 4 bases and the J gene end by 4 bases; junction bases not matched to a gene: 9. The V gene's germline CDR1 is SGDLS and CDR2 YYNGEE. This CDR3 is 15 amino acids long. The CDR3 DNA sequence: TGTGCCAGCAGCAGCAACAGGGGGGGCCTCTATGGCTACACCTTC. Protein sequence: CASSSNRGGLYGYTF.

The chain combines TRBV29-1 with TRBJ2-5; 7 nucleotides agree with TRBD2. CDR3 size: 13 residues. Germline V gene data show CDR1 as SQVTM and CDR2 as ANQGSEA. Germline trimming cut 5 bases from V and 4 bases from J; bases unmatched to any gene: 7. The CDR3 DNA reads TGCAGCGTTAGGGGAGGGACGATAGAGACCCAGTACTTC. Translated, it gives CSVRGGTIETQYF.

The chain carries TRBV6-5 and TRBJ1-1; D call uncertain. V lost 2 bases, J lost 6 bases, and 16 bases lay in between. This CDR3 is built from 15 residues. Per the germline V gene, CDR1 is MNHEY and CDR2 is SVGAGI. CDR3 DNA: TGTGCCAGCAGTTACGATCCGGGAGAGGGCGCTGAAGCTTTCTTT. Protein: CASSYDPGEGAEAFF.

This clone was seen more than once but under ten times. V is TRBV6-6 and J is TRBJ2-6, with a tentative D call TRBD1 (5 bases). From germline, CDR1 is MNHNY and CDR2 SVGAGI (reference sequence). The CDR3 is 16 amino acids. Trimming stripped 5 bases from V and 1 base from J, with 12 bases between. The CDR3 sequence: CASSTQGSSGANVLTF. DNA of the CDR3: TGTGCCAGCAGTACTCAGGGTTCGTCTGGGGCCAACGTCCTGACTTTC.

This clone was picked up a small number of times. Different DNA sequences within this sample yield the same CDR3. CDR3 nucleotide sequence: TGTGCCAGCAGCCGGGACAGGGGTTACGAGCAGTACTTC. It translates to CASSRDRGYEQYF. The chain uses TRBV5-4 and TRBJ2-7; TRBD1 aligns across 10 bases. The germline V gene encodes CDR1 SGHNT and CDR2 YYREEE (reference sequence). This CDR3 region has 13 residues. V dropped 4 bases and J dropped 4; count of bases not matched to a gene: 2.

This clone was counted a few times. The chain couples TRBV19 to TRBJ1-4; possible D gene TRBD1, 5 bases. The CDR3 is 16 residues long. Trimming shortened V by 2 bases and J by 4 bases, and 14 bases separated the two germline ends. The V gene's germline CDR1 is LNHDA and CDR2 SQIVND (reference sequence). The CDR3 loop is CASSINRDGGNEKLFF. CDR3 DNA sequence: TGTGCCAGTAGTATAAATCGGGACGGGGGTAATGAAAAACTGTTTTTT.

The chain combines TRBV7-9 with TRBJ2-3; D not resolved. CDR1 is SEHNR, CDR2 FQNEAQ, per germline (reference sequence). There are 15 residues in the CDR3. Trimming removed 6 bases at V and 5 bases at J, with 18 bases between. CDR3: CASRPPQYSLDTQYF. CDR3 sequence (DNA): TGTGCCAGCAGGCCTCCACAATATAGCTTAGATACGCAGTATTTT.

The chain recombines TRBV6-5 with TRBJ2-7; TRBD2 agrees at 7 bases. CDR1 is MNHEY and CDR2 is SVGAGI in the germline V gene. Unmatched junction bases numbered 9, after V lost 4 bases and J lost 3 bases. CDR3 length equals 15 residues. CDR3 coding DNA: TGTGCCAGCAGTTCCGGGACTACCATTTACTACGAGCAGTACTTC. It codes for CASSSGTTIYYEQYF.

V is TRBV7-8 and J is TRBJ2-5; 9 nucleotides agree with TRBD1. The ends lost 4 bases at V and 7 bases at J; junction bases unmatched: 4. This CDR3 is 13 amino acids long. Germline values: CDR1 SGHVS, CDR2 FQNEAQ. Written as DNA, the CDR3 is TGTGCCAGCAGCTCGACAGGGGGGGTGACCCAGTACTTC. This encodes CASSSTGGVTQYF. The full variable domain, its missing parts supplied by reference TRBV7-8 and TRBJ2-5, is GAGVSQSPRYKVAKRGQDVALRCDPISGHVSLFWYQQALGQGPEFLTYFQNEAQLDKSGLPSDRFFAERPEGSVSTLKIQRTQQEDSAVYLCASSSTGGVTQYFGPGTRLLVL.

This rearrangement joins TRBV6-6 to TRBJ2-2; the D gene is possibly TRBD1 (5 bases). The CDR3 contains 13 residues. CDR1 is MNHNY, CDR2 SVGAGI, per germline (reference sequence). V lost 6 bases, J lost 6 bases, and 11 bases lay in between. Here the CDR3 reads CASSHAGPGELFF. The CDR3 DNA reads TGTGCCAGCAGCCACGCAGGGCCCGGGGAGCTGTTTTTT.

This chain joins TRBV19 and TRBJ2-3; possibly TRBD2 for D (7 bases). Per the germline V gene, CDR1 is LNHDA and CDR2 is SQIVND (reference sequence). The ends were cut back, 5 bases at V and 1 base at J, with 19 bases in the middle. This CDR3 comprises 17 residues. Written as DNA, the CDR3 is TGTGCCAGTAGTCGAGATCTAGGGGGGGAGGGCACAGATACGCAGTATTTT. Translating gives CASSRDLGGEGTDTQYF.

This chain links TRBV7-9 with TRBJ1-1; no firm D call. The CDR3 runs to 12 residues. The V end lost 8 bases, the J end lost 10 bases, and 17 bases lay between the germline ends. The germline V gene encodes CDR1 SEHNR and CDR2 FQNEAQ (reference sequence). CDR3 region: CASRKERYAAFF. CDR3 DNA sequence: TGTGCCAGCCGAAAAGAACGGTATGCAGCTTTCTTT.

The chain uses TRBV30 and TRBJ2-5; maybe TRBD2 (6 bases). V lost 2 bases to trimming and J lost 2 bases, with 15 bases between them. Germline CDR1 GTSNPN, CDR2 SVGIG (reference sequence). The CDR3 sequence is 15 residues long. The DNA of the CDR3 is TGTGCCTGGAGTCCCCCGATTAGCGGACAAGAGACCCAGTACTTC. Translating gives CAWSPPISGQETQYF. Drawing the rest from reference TRBV30 and TRBJ2-5, the complete variable domain is SQTIHQWPATLVQPVGSPLSLECTVEGTSNPNLYWYRQAAGRGLQLLFYSVGIGQISSEVPQNLSASRPQDRQFILSSKKLLLSDSGFYLCAWSPPISGQETQYFGPGTRLLVL.

The V gene is TRBV19, the J gene TRBJ1-3, with 9 bases aligning to TRBD1. This CDR3 has 18 amino acids. Germline CDR1 reads LNHDA; CDR2 reads SQIVND (reference sequence). V trimming: 3 bases; J trimming: 1 base; junction bases outside the gene matches: 10. CDR3 sequence reads: CASSILGQGYHSGNTIYF. CDR3 nucleotide sequence: TGTGCCAGTAGTATTCTCGGACAGGGGTATCATTCTGGAAACACCATATATTTT. The complete variable domain, with remaining parts taken from reference TRBV19 and TRBJ1-3, reads DGGITQSPKYLFRKEGQNVTLSCEQNLNHDAMYWYRQDPGQGLRLIYYSQIVNDFQKGDIAEGYSVSREKKESFPLTVTSAQKNPTAFYLCASSILGQGYHSGNTIYFGEGSWLTVV.

This sequence joins TRBV15 and TRBJ1-1; weak D call: TRBD1 (5 bases). Germline V lookup: CDR1 LNHNV, CDR2 YYDKDF (reference sequence). Trimming removed 0 bases from V and 1 base from J, with 15 bases in between. The CDR3 is 17 amino acids. The CDR3 reads CATSRETVLMPNTEAFF. As DNA, the CDR3 is TGTGCCACCAGCAGAGAGACAGTCCTTATGCCGAACACTGAAGCTTTCTTT. The full variable domain, its missing parts supplied by reference TRBV15 and TRBJ1-1, is DAMVIQNPRYQVTQFGKPVTLSCSQTLNHNVMYWYQQKSSQAPKLLFHYYDKDFNNEADTPDNFQSRRPNTSFCFLDIRSPGLGDTAMYLCATSRETVLMPNTEAFFGQGTRLTVV.

V is TRBV5-1 and J is TRBJ2-5; 10 nucleotides align to TRBD2. The CDR3 consists of 19 residues. The V gene end was trimmed by 4 bases and the J gene end by 3 bases; junction bases not matched to a gene: 18. The germline V gene has CDR1 SGHRS and CDR2 YFSETQ. This CDR3 is CASSRGGLAGASPKETQYF. The CDR3 DNA reads TGCGCCAGCAGCAGGGGGGGCCTAGCGGGGGCCAGTCCGAAAGAGACCCAGTACTTC.

The V call is TRBV7-2, the J call TRBJ2-3, with 16 bases aligning to TRBD2. V lost 6 bases to trimming and J lost 7 bases; unmatched junction nucleotides: 4. The CDR3 consists of 15 residues. Germline CDR1 reads SGHTA; CDR2 reads FQGNSA. DNA of the CDR3: TGTGCCAGCAGTGGGACTAGCGGGGGGGGGAATACGCAGTATTTT. It is translated as CASSGTSGGGNTQYF.

V usage is TRBV5-1 and J usage is TRBJ1-4; maybe TRBD1 (6 bases). The germline V gene has CDR1 SGHRS and CDR2 YFSETQ. This CDR3 has 14 amino acids. The ends were cut back, 3 bases at V and 7 bases at J, with 13 bases in the middle. The CDR3 DNA is TGCGCCAGCAGCTCCAGGGGTGAAGGTGAAAAACTGTTTTTT. It codes for CASSSRGEGEKLFF. Looking up the rest from reference TRBV5-1 and TRBJ1-4 gives the full variable domain: KAGVTQTPRYLIKTRGQQVTLSCSPISGHRSVSWYQQTPGQGLQFLFEYFSETQRNKGNFPGRFSGRQFSNSRSEMNVSTLELGDSALYLCASSSRGEGEKLFFGSGTQLSVL.

CDR3 amino acids: CASSFRGGDPLTSGSYEQYF. In DNA form, the CDR3 reads TGTGCCAGCAGTTTTAGGGGGGGGGACCCTTTGACTAGCGGGTCCTACGAGCAGTACTTC. The chain is built from TRBV27 and TRBJ2-7; 10 bases fit TRBD2. After removal of 3 bases from V and 1 base from J, the junction contained 18 bases not matched to a gene. There are 20 residues in the CDR3. CDR1 is MNHEY, CDR2 SMNVEV, per germline (reference sequence).

Only a few counts were recorded for this clone. DNA of the CDR3: TGTGCCAGCAGTGAATATGGGGGACAGACTAACACTGAAGCTTTCTTT. Its protein is CASSEYGGQTNTEAFF. The chain combines TRBV25-1 with TRBJ1-1, with 7 bases matching TRBD1. This CDR3 is built from 16 residues. CDR1 and CDR2 (germline): MGHDK, SYGVNS. Losses at the gene ends were 0 bases for V and 2 bases for J; bases not matched to a gene: 6.

A word on this clone: One end of the junction fails to match germline, which may point to a read error. V gene TRBV7-7 combines with J gene TRBJ2-2; D is uncertain. This CDR3 contains 14 residues. The germline CDR1 and CDR2 sequences are SSHAT and FNYEAQ (reference sequence). In nucleotides, the CDR3 is TGTGCTAGCAGCATCGACATCTACACCGGGGAGCTGTTTTTT. Translation: CASSIDIYTGELFF.

The chain is built from TRBV7-2 and TRBJ1-1; D call uncertain. V was clipped by 5 bases and J by 3 bases, with 4 bases between them. This CDR3 is built from 11 residues. Germline lookup yields CDR1 SGHTA and CDR2 FQGNSA. In nucleotides, the CDR3 is TGTGCCAGCAGCCGGGACACTGAAGCTTTCTTT. It codes for CASSRDTEAFF.